The following is a T cell receptor (beta chain) sequence with its context. The antigen remains undetermined. These data are taken from a study of cytomegalovirus exposure and HLA in healthy donors. Assay used: immunoSEQ multiplex PCR; TCRdb lists only in-frame clones, some missing. The repertoire holds about 160,000 clones, with 70% to 90% as singletons. Study-level findings and limits: The classifier reportedly diagnosed cytomegalovirus status with high sensitivity and specificity. The authors enumerated over 150 TCR beta chains as linked to cytomegalovirus. Through in vitro validation, a few CMV-associated chains were shown to be specific for CMV antigens.

After removal of 4 bases from V and 9 bases from J, the junction contained 17 bases not matched to a gene. The CDR3 runs 16 residues. The germline gives CDR1 SGHNT, CDR2 YYREEE (reference sequence). The chain links TRBV5-4 to TRBJ2-7; 9 bases align to TRBD1. The source is a man between 18 and 29 years old in good health and CMV-seronegative. Material for sequencing was PBMCs. The CDR3 DNA reads TGTGCCAGCAGCATCTACCGGGACAGGGAGCCATTGAGGCAGTACTTC. Translated, it gives CASSIYRDREPLRQYF.